Below, 23 T cell receptor beta chains from the same sample are listed, as sequenced in a study of blood T cell repertoires in COVID-19. Sequencing was performed with immunoSEQ multiplex PCR; in TCRdb, only in-frame clones are kept and a portion is missing. The repertoire consists of around 70,000 clones, with over 85% occurring once and the leading ten covering about a tenth. Sequenced sample: peripheral blood. The source of these receptors is a human donor in a cohort sampled during active COVID-19.

The rearrangement joins TRBV5-1 to TRBJ2-4; 13 nucleotides line up with TRBD2. This CDR3 comprises 16 residues. J was trimmed by 2 bases and V by 3 bases; bases with no gene match: 2. Germline V gives CDR1 SGHRS, CDR2 YFSETQ. This chain's CDR3 is CASSSGTSGTKNIQYF. CDR3 bases: TGCGCCAGCAGCTCCGGGACTAGCGGGACCAAAAACATTCAGTACTTC.

The chain carries TRBV6-2 or TRBV6-3 and TRBJ1-2; 10 positions agree with TRBD1. This CDR3 region has 17 residues. The J segment lost 3 bases and the V segment lost 6 bases, leaving 13 bases of the junction unmatched. Germline CDR1 MNHEY, CDR2 SVGEGT. The CDR3 coding sequence is TGTGCCAGCAGCGCCCGGGACAGGGGATCCCCTTACTATGGCTACACCTTC. This gives the protein CASSARDRGSPYYGYTF.

The chain uses TRBV6-6 and TRBJ2-3; 9 nucleotides agree with TRBD2. V trimming: 6 bases; J trimming: 1 base; junction bases outside the gene matches: 5. This CDR3 comprises 15 residues. Germline V lookup: CDR1 MNHNY, CDR2 SVGAGI (reference sequence). The CDR3 is CASSLSGSGTDTQYF. CDR3 nucleotides: TGTGCCAGCAGCCTTAGCGGGAGTGGCACAGATACGCAGTATTTT.

The chain employs TRBV18 and TRBJ2-3; 7 nucleotides agree with TRBD2. Germline CDR1 is KGHSH and CDR2 is LQKENI. With 5 bases clipped from V and 1 base from J, the junction kept 3 bases outside the gene matches. CDR3 length equals 14 residues. The CDR3 protein is CASSGTTRTDTQYF. The DNA of the CDR3 is TGTGCCAGCTCAGGGACTACTCGCACAGATACGCAGTATTTT.

With regard to this clone: The sample holds other DNA sequences that translate to the same CDR3. V and J are TRBV18 and TRBJ2-7, with 8 bases fitting TRBD1. The J segment lost 2 bases and the V segment lost 3 bases, leaving 3 bases of the junction unmatched. This CDR3 region has 14 residues. Germline V gives CDR1 KGHSH, CDR2 LQKENI. The CDR3 coding sequence is TGTGCCAGCTCACCGGGGACAGGCCCCTACGAGCAGTACTTC. It specifies CASSPGTGPYEQYF.

The CDR3 sequence is CASSRDRGYEQYF. The CDR3 DNA follows: TGTGCCAGCAGCAGGGACAGGGGGTACGAGCAGTACTTC. The chain links TRBV6-5 to TRBJ2-7; 11 nucleotides agree with TRBD1. Looked up from germline, CDR1 is MNHEY and CDR2 is SVGAGI. The CDR3 spans 13 residues. After removal of 6 bases from V and 4 bases from J, the junction contained 2 bases not matched to a gene.

The rearrangement links TRBV3-1 (or the pseudogene TRBV3-2) to TRBJ2-1; D not certain. Trimming took off 3 bases at V and 0 bases at J, with 9 bases between the two ends. The CDR3 contains 15 residues. CDR1 is LGHDT, CDR2 YNNKEL, per germline (reference sequence). CDR3 loop: CASSHPGSSYNEQFF. The DNA for the CDR3 is TGTGCCAGCAGCCACCCCGGTAGCTCCTACAATGAGCAGTTCTTC.

The chain joins TRBV21-1 to TRBJ2-7; TRBD2, as called in the table, went unchecked against the DNA. TRBV21-1 is a pseudogene. This CDR3 has 14 residues. Here the CDR3 DNA reads TGTGCCAGCAGGAGGCAGCTAGACTCCTACGAGCAGTACTTC. The encoded protein is CASRRQLDSYEQYF.

This clone has just one count. This sequence joins TRBV5-1 and TRBJ1-1, with 7 nucleotides matching TRBD1. This CDR3 has 15 residues. Germline V lookup: CDR1 SGHRS, CDR2 YFSETQ. The V and J ends lost 0 bases and 4 bases, in that order; junction bases with no gene match: 6. DNA for the CDR3: TGCGCCAGCAGCTTGGAACCACCAGGGGGCACTGAAGCTTTCTTT. Its protein is CASSLEPPGGTEAFF. Drawing the rest from reference TRBV5-1 and TRBJ1-1, the complete variable domain is KAGVTQTPRYLIKTRGQQVTLSCSPISGHRSVSWYQQTPGQGLQFLFEYFSETQRNKGNFPGRFSGRQFSNSRSEMNVSTLELGDSALYLCASSLEPPGGTEAFFGQGTRLTVV.

The chain links TRBV5-1 to TRBJ1-3, with D possibly matching TRBD1 (5 bases). This CDR3 comprises 14 residues. The V end was cut by 4 bases, the J end by 2 bases, with 10 bases between. The germline gives CDR1 SGHRS, CDR2 YFSETQ. Here the CDR3 reads CASSDGGPGNTIYF. DNA of the CDR3: TGCGCCAGCAGCGACGGGGGACCTGGAAACACCATATATTTT.

This chain joins TRBV28 and TRBJ2-1, with TRBD1 as a possible D gene (6 bases). V gave up 10 bases and J gave up 1 base, with 14 bases separating them. Germline V gene data show CDR1 as MDHEN and CDR2 as SYDVKM. There are 14 residues in the CDR3. Here the CDR3 DNA reads TGTGCCACCACCAGGGGCGGTTCCTACAATGAGCAGTTCTTC. It yields the protein CATTRGGSYNEQFF.

This chain joins TRBV7-7 and TRBJ2-5, with TRBD1 matching over 9 bases. The V gene end was trimmed by 4 bases and the J gene end by 1 base; junction bases not matched to a gene: 4. The CDR3 covers 15 residues. Germline values: CDR1 SSHAT, CDR2 FNYEAQ (reference sequence). Here the CDR3 reads CASSSGTGPQETQYF. The DNA of the CDR3 is TGTGCCAGCAGCTCCGGGACAGGGCCCCAAGAGACCCAGTACTTC.

The chain links TRBV19 to TRBJ2-4; a possible D gene is TRBD2 (5 bases). The CDR3 runs to 16 residues. Germline V gives CDR1 LNHDA, CDR2 SQIVND (reference sequence). Trimming left V 10 bases short and J 0 bases short, with 19 bases between. The CDR3 nucleotides are TGTGCCACCCAAAACACCAAGGGAGTAGCCAAAAACATTCAGTACTTC. Translation gives CATQNTKGVAKNIQYF. Looking up the rest from reference TRBV19 and TRBJ2-4 gives the full variable domain: DGGITQSPKYLFRKEGQNVTLSCEQNLNHDAMYWYRQDPGQGLRLIYYSQIVNDFQKGDIAEGYSVSREKKESFPLTVTSAQKNPTAFYLCATQNTKGVAKNIQYFGAGTRLSVL.

This sequence joins TRBV30 and TRBJ2-5, with D perhaps matching TRBD1 (7 bases). V was trimmed by 4 bases and J by 2 bases, leaving 14 bases between them. Germline lookup yields CDR1 GTSNPN and CDR2 SVGIG (reference sequence). The CDR3 has 14 amino acids. CDR3 nucleotides: TGTGCCTGGAACAGGGGACGGGGGCAAGAGACCCAGTACTTC. It specifies CAWNRGRGQETQYF.

The V call is TRBV7-7, the J call TRBJ2-1; 9 bases map to TRBD2. Germline V CDR1 and CDR2: SSHAT, FNYEAQ (reference sequence). The V segment lost 5 bases and the J segment 2 bases; nucleotides outside the gene matches: 7. CDR3 size: 16 residues. The CDR3 DNA reads TGTGCCAGCAGCGAGTTTAGCGGGAGTACCTACAATGAGCAGTTCTTC. Amino acids: CASSEFSGSTYNEQFF.

The rearrangement uses TRBV6-1 and TRBJ1-6; TRBD1 agrees at 7 bases. Germline V gives CDR1 MNHNS, CDR2 SASEGT. Trimming cost V 3 bases and J 6 bases; bases outside gene matches: 2. This CDR3 spans 14 amino acids. CDR3 sequence: CASSEPGGNSPLHF. The CDR3 DNA sequence: TGTGCCAGCAGTGAGCCAGGGGGTAATTCACCCCTCCACTTT.

The chain is built from TRBV27 and TRBJ2-3, with D perhaps matching TRBD2 (6 bases). This CDR3 spans 18 amino acids. Germline lookup yields CDR1 MNHEY and CDR2 SMNVEV (reference sequence). V dropped 1 base and J dropped 6 bases, with 23 bases sitting between them. The CDR3 spells CASSLWASAPSQEDTQYF. DNA of the CDR3: TGTGCCAGCAGTTTATGGGCTAGCGCACCTTCGCAAGAGGATACGCAGTATTTT.

The chain employs TRBV3-1 (or the pseudogene TRBV3-2) and TRBJ2-7; a weak D match, TRBD2 (5 bases). CDR1 is LGHDT, CDR2 YNNKEL, per germline (reference sequence). Trimming pared 1 base from V and 11 bases from J, leaving 12 bases between. The CDR3 consists of 12 residues. In nucleotides, the CDR3 is TGTGCCAGCAGCCAAGGGCCCGGAGGAGAGTACTTC. Protein: CASSQGPGGEYF.

The chain employs TRBV7-2 and TRBJ2-7, with 14 positions matching TRBD2. This CDR3 contains 14 residues. Germline V gene lookup returns CDR1 SGHTA and CDR2 FQGNSA. J gave up 5 bases and V 4 bases, and 1 base lay outside the gene matches. CDR3 loop: CASSSGLAGDEQYF. CDR3 sequence (DNA): TGTGCCAGCAGCTCGGGACTAGCGGGAGACGAGCAGTACTTC.

The CDR3 region is CASSLGTGWPEAFF. The CDR3 DNA sequence: TGTGCCAGCAGCCTCGGGACAGGGTGGCCTGAAGCTTTCTTT. V and J are TRBV6-5 and TRBJ1-1; 9 bases align to TRBD1. CDR3 length: 14 residues. Germline V gene data show CDR1 as MNHEY and CDR2 as SVGAGI. The trim removed 6 bases at V and 6 bases at J, leaving 8 bases unmatched.

The sample holds one count of this clone. The chain carries TRBV5-6 and TRBJ2-3; 8 nucleotides match TRBD1. Trimming removed 5 bases from V and 4 bases from J; junction bases left unmatched: 12. The CDR3 covers 16 residues. Germline assignment: CDR1 SGHDT and CDR2 YYEEEE. The CDR3 DNA reads as TGTGCCAGCAGACAAGTAGACAGGGGTGATGCAGATACGCAGTATTTT. It is translated as CASRQVDRGDADTQYF.

The gene calls are TRBV7-8 and TRBJ2-7; 7 bases are shared with TRBD2. Trimming at V came to 10 bases and at J to 0 bases, leaving 9 bases not matched to a gene. The CDR3 totals 14 residues. Looked up from germline, CDR1 is SGHVS and CDR2 is FQNEAQ. The CDR3 sequence is CATRGVRGSYEQYF. CDR3 in DNA: TGTGCCACCCGGGGGGTTCGAGGCTCCTACGAGCAGTACTTC.

This sequence joins TRBV18 and TRBJ2-1; 7 positions agree with TRBD1. CDR1 and CDR2 (germline): KGHSH, LQKENI. Trimming at V came to 3 bases and at J to 1 base, leaving 6 bases not matched to a gene. This CDR3 comprises 16 residues. The CDR3 coding sequence is TGTGCCAGCTCACCGAAGACAGGGATTTCCTACAATGAGCAGTTCTTC. Translation gives CASSPKTGISYNEQFF.